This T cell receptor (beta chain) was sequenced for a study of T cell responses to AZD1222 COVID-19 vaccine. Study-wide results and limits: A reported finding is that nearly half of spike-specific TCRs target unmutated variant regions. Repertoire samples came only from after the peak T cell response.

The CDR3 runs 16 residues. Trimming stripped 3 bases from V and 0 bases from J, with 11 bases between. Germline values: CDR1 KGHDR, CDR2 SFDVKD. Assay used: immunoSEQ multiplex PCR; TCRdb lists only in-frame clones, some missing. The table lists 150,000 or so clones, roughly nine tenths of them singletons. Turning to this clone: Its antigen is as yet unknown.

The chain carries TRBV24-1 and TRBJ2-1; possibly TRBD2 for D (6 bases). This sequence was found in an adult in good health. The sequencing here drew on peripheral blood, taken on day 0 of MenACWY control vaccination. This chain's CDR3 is CATSDGSGSSYNEQFF. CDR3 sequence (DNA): TGTGCCACCAGTGATGGTAGCGGAAGCTCCTACAATGAGCAGTTCTTC.